This TCR beta chain was found in a study of shared clonotypes between healthy human individuals. Study summary: Each donor had three CD4 naive, three CD4 memory, two CD8 naive and one CD8 memory plate.

Assay used: immunoSEQ multiplex PCR; TCRdb lists only in-frame clones, some missing. The repertoire holds millions of clones, with 90% to 95% as singletons. Details on this clone: The antigen is not known. This sample includes further DNA sequences coding for the same CDR3.

Participating donors were healthy, HIV-negative adults free of recent acute infections or vaccinations. Each sample came from a Caucasian adult donor living in Nashville, Tennessee. Germline values: CDR1 MNHEY, CDR2 SVGAGI. V lost 5 bases, J lost 2 bases, and 2 bases stayed unmatched. The CDR3 totals 15 residues. Whole-study results and caveats: Generally, naive subsets came out with larger estimated richness than memory subsets.

Sequencing was carried out using naive CD4+ T cells sorted from blood. Subset denoted: CD45RA+ positively selected. The gene calls are TRBV6-5 and TRBJ1-4, with 10 bases aligning to TRBD1. The TCR was taken from a man between 18 and 35 years old in good health. The CDR3 nucleotides are TGTGCCAGCAGTAGACAGGGGGCGACTAATGAAAAACTGTTTTTT. Its translation is CASSRQGATNEKLFF.